The clone carrying this T cell receptor beta chain appeared a single time. Its antigen is as yet unknown. Germline V gene lookup returns CDR1 SGDLS and CDR2 YYNGEE. The CDR3 is made up of 16 amino acids. J lost 5 bases, V lost 0 bases, and 3 bases had no gene match. Sequenced by immunoSEQ multiplex PCR; TCRdb stores in-frame clones only, minus some. This repertoire shows some 2.3 million clones, 85% to 95% found once; its top ten account for 0.39%. The sample originates from a study of shared clonotypes between healthy human individuals. About the study: Researchers drew samples from two women and a few men aged 18 to 49.

General study points: Naive CD4 clonotypes overlapped across a handful of donors at roughly 5.1%.

The receptor comes from a man between 18 and 35 years old in good health. Some clones in this sample may be carry-over from other donors' samples. The sequenced sample consisted of naive CD4+ T cells from PBMCs. Subset given: CD45RA+ positively selected. The chain uses TRBV9 and TRBJ2-1; TRBD2 aligns across 12 bases. CDR3 sequence reads: CASSVAGLAGNNEQFF. The CDR3 DNA is TGTGCCAGCAGCGTAGCCGGACTAGCGGGAAACAATGAGCAGTTCTTC.